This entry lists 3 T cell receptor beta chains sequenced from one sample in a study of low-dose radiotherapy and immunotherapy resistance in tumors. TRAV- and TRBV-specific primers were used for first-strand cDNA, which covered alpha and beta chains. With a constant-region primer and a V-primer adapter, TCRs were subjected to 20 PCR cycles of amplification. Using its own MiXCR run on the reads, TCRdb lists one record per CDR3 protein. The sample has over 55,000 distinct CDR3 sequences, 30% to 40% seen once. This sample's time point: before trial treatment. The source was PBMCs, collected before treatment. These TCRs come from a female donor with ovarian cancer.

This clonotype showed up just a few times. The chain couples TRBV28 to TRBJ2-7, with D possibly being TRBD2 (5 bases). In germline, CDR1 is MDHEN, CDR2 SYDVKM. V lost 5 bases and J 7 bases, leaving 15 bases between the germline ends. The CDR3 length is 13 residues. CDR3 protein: CASSPTPGLEQYF. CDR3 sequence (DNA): TGTGCCAGCAGTCCTACGCCGGGATTAGAGCAGTACTTC.

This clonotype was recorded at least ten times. The CDR3 here is CASMGRESYNEQFF. The CDR3 nucleotides read TGTGCCAGCATGGGGCGGGAGAGTTACAATGAGCAGTTCTTC. This chain connects TRBV6-2 or TRBV6-3 to TRBJ2-1; TRBD2 matches 7 bases. Germline values: CDR1 MNHEY, CDR2 SVGEGT. The V gene end was trimmed by 7 bases and the J gene end by 4 bases; junction bases not matched to a gene: 7. The CDR3 covers 14 residues.

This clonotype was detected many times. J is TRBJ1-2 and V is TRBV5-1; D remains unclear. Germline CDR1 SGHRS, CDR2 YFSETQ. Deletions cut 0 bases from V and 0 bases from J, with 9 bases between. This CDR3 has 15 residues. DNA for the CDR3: TGCGCCAGCAGCTTGGTTGGGGAAGCTAACTATGGCTACACCTTC. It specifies CASSLVGEANYGYTF.